The 20 T cell receptor beta chains below all came from one sample that was sequenced in a study of cytomegalovirus exposure and HLA in healthy donors. Libraries were prepared by immunoSEQ multiplex PCR; TCRdb keeps only in-frame clonotypes and omits some of them. Of about 82,000 clones in the sample, around 92% were seen once. The sequencing sample was made of PBMCs. All receptors derive from a young man in good health and CMV-seronegative.

CDR3 loop: CASSYRQAKDTQYF. DNA for the CDR3: TGTGCCAGCAGTTACAGGCAGGCAAAAGATACGCAGTATTTT. The J gene is TRBJ2-3, the V gene TRBV6-5; no clear D. The ends were cut back, 2 bases at V and 5 bases at J, with 11 bases in the middle. CDR1 MNHEY and CDR2 SVGAGI come from the germline V gene. The CDR3 covers 14 residues.

The V gene is TRBV6-5, the J gene TRBJ2-1; D is undetermined. Per germline, CDR1 MNHEY and CDR2 SVGAGI. The V and J ends lost 1 base and 0 bases respectively, with 7 bases between them. The CDR3 covers 15 residues. CDR3 region: CASSYYSSSYNEQFF. The CDR3 DNA is TGTGCCAGCAGTTACTACAGTAGCTCCTACAATGAGCAGTTCTTC.

V usage is TRBV6-1 and J usage is TRBJ2-1; maybe TRBD1 (5 bases). The CDR3 has 11 amino acids. V was cut by 7 bases and J by 9 bases, with 10 bases left in between. Germline CDR1 is MNHNS and CDR2 is SASEGT. Here the CDR3 reads CASKGQGEQFF. CDR3 nucleotides: TGTGCCAGCAAGGGGCAGGGTGAGCAGTTCTTC.

J is TRBJ2-1 and V is TRBV27; 11 positions match TRBD1. There are 17 residues in the CDR3. The V and J ends lost 0 bases and 8 bases, in that order; junction bases with no gene match: 9. Per germline, CDR1 MNHEY and CDR2 SMNVEV (reference sequence). The CDR3 DNA sequence: TGTGCCAGCAGTTTATCGGGGGACAGGGGGGGTGAAGATGAGCAGTTCTTC. It specifies CASSLSGDRGGEDEQFF.

The V call is TRBV7-9, the J call TRBJ2-1; D possibly corresponds to TRBD1 (6 bases). Germline assignment: CDR1 SEHNR and CDR2 FQNEAQ (reference sequence). V lost 4 bases and J 0 bases, leaving 10 bases between the germline ends. The length of the CDR3 is 15 residues. DNA for the CDR3: TGTGCCAGCAGCTCCGGGACAAGCTCCTACAATGAGCAGTTCTTC. Protein sequence: CASSSGTSSYNEQFF.

The rearrangement links TRBV2 to TRBJ1-5; D may be TRBD1 (6 bases). CDR1 and CDR2 (germline): SNHLY, FYNNEI. The CDR3 extends over 16 amino acids. V was cut by 4 bases and J by 8 bases, with 21 bases left in between. This CDR3 is CASSVFRQDLRKPQHF. In nucleotides, the CDR3 is TGTGCCAGCAGTGTTTTTAGACAGGACCTACGGAAGCCCCAGCATTTT.

This chain connects TRBV19 to TRBJ2-7; TRBD1 might be the D (6 bases). From germline, CDR1 is LNHDA and CDR2 SQIVND (reference sequence). Between the trimmed V and J ends, which lost 4 bases and 3 bases, there was a span of 10 bases. This CDR3 comprises 13 residues. The CDR3 reads CASSRDTLYEQYF. In DNA form, the CDR3 reads TGTGCCAGTAGTAGGGACACCCTCTACGAGCAGTACTTC.

The chain recombines TRBV25-1 with TRBJ2-2; TRBD1 aligns across 7 bases. Germline CDR1 and CDR2: MGHDK and SYGVNS. This CDR3 contains 13 residues. Germline trimming cut 7 bases from V and 4 bases from J; bases unmatched to any gene: 3. CDR3 protein: CASTGGGTGELFF. CDR3 DNA sequence: TGTGCCAGCACAGGGGGTGGCACCGGGGAGCTGTTTTTT.

The chain uses TRBV5-1 and TRBJ1-3; D perhaps matches TRBD1 (5 bases). The germline gives CDR1 SGHRS, CDR2 YFSETQ. Deletions cut 7 bases from V and 0 bases from J, with 11 bases between. The CDR3 covers 14 residues. The CDR3 DNA is TGCGCCAGCGCGGGGGATAGCTCTGGAAACACCATATATTTT. Protein product: CASAGDSSGNTIYF.

This clone was detected only once. The chain links TRBV2 to TRBJ2-1, with TRBD2 identical over 16 bases. The CDR3 is 18 residues long. V shed 4 bases and J 0 bases; nucleotides not matched to a gene: 3. CDR1 and CDR2 (germline): SNHLY, FYNNEI. CDR3 protein: CASSVGTSGRASYNEQFF. CDR3 DNA: TGTGCCAGCAGTGTTGGGACTAGCGGGAGGGCCTCCTACAATGAGCAGTTCTTC.

The chain combines TRBV6-1 with TRBJ2-1; perhaps TRBD2 as D (5 bases). The V gene's germline CDR1 is MNHNS and CDR2 SASEGT. Trimming stripped 8 bases from V and 0 bases from J, with 5 bases between. CDR3 length: 12 amino acids. CDR3 bases: TGTGCCAGCGGGAGCTCCTACAATGAGCAGTTCTTC. Translating gives CASGSSYNEQFF.

The chain joins TRBV30 to TRBJ1-5, with D possibly matching TRBD1 (5 bases). Germline V gene sequence: CDR1 GTSNPN, CDR2 SVGIG (reference sequence). V lost 2 bases and J 0 bases, leaving 14 bases between the germline ends. This CDR3 has 16 residues. Here the CDR3 DNA reads TGTGCCTGGAGTTTCGGGACTCTTAATAGCAATCAGCCCCAGCATTTT. Translating gives CAWSFGTLNSNQPQHF.

The rearrangement links TRBV5-4 to TRBJ1-4; D uncertain. The CDR3 runs 15 residues. V gave up 2 bases and J gave up 4 bases, with 12 bases separating them. CDR1 and CDR2 from the germline V gene are SGHNT and YYREEE (reference sequence). The CDR3 DNA reads as TGTGCCAGCAGCTTCCGCGGAGCCTTTAATGAAAAACTGTTTTTT. This translates into CASSFRGAFNEKLFF.

This sequence joins TRBV15 and TRBJ2-5; 7 bases align to TRBD2. V was clipped by 0 bases and J by 3 bases; unmatched bases: 13. CDR3 length equals 18 residues. Germline V gene sequence: CDR1 LNHNV, CDR2 YYDKDF (reference sequence). The DNA for the CDR3 is TGTGCCACCAGCAGAGATTTTTGGCCTAGCGGAGGGAAAGAGACCCAGTACTTC. Its protein product is CATSRDFWPSGGKETQYF.

V gene TRBV12-5 combines with J gene TRBJ1-2; 8 bases fit TRBD1. The junction had 8 bases not matched to a gene; V was cut back by 0 bases and J by 2 bases. Per germline, CDR1 LGHNT and CDR2 FRNRAP. This CDR3 spans 17 amino acids. The DNA for the CDR3 is TGTGCTAGTGGTTTGGTAACGTCCGACAGGGGAAACTATGGCTACACCTTC. Residues: CASGLVTSDRGNYGYTF.

This clone was recorded only once. This chain joins TRBV18 and TRBJ2-7, with D unresolved. CDR3 length equals 12 residues. Germline values: CDR1 KGHSH, CDR2 LQKENI. The germline V and J ends were trimmed by 3 bases and 3 bases, with 6 bases remaining between them. The chain's CDR3 is CASSPRSYEQYF. DNA for the CDR3: TGTGCCAGCTCACCGAGGAGCTACGAGCAGTACTTC. The full variable domain, completed using reference TRBV18 and TRBJ2-7, is NAGVMQNPRHLVRRRGQEARLRCSPMKGHSHVYWYRQLPEEGLKFMVYLQKENIIDESGMPKERFSAEFPKEGPSILRIQQVVRGDSAAYFCASSPRSYEQYFGPGTRLTVT.

This clone was seen just once. The chain combines TRBV11-2 with TRBJ1-1; 10 bases are a match to TRBD1. This CDR3 region has 14 residues. Germline V gene sequence: CDR1 SGHAT, CDR2 FQNNGV. The junction had 1 base not matched to a gene; V was cut back by 5 bases and J by 1 base. The CDR3 DNA follows: TGTGCCAGCAGCCGGGACAGGGGGAACACTGAAGCTTTCTTT. Amino acids: CASSRDRGNTEAFF. Full variable domain (outside the CDR3, taken from reference TRBV11-2 and TRBJ1-1): EAGVAQSPRYKIIEKRQSVAFWCNPISGHATLYWYQQILGQGPKLLIQFQNNGVVDDSQLPKDRFSAERLKGVDSTLKIQPAKLEDSAVYLCASSRDRGNTEAFFGQGTRLTVV.

V and J are TRBV28 and TRBJ2-7; 7 nucleotides line up with TRBD1. Germline V CDR1 and CDR2: MDHEN, SYDVKM. Losses at the gene ends were 5 bases for V and 9 bases for J; bases not matched to a gene: 13. CDR3 length: 14 residues. CDR3 loop: CASSTRDSPKVQYF. The CDR3 coding sequence is TGTGCCAGCAGTACCAGGGACAGCCCAAAAGTGCAGTACTTC. Full variable domain (missing parts from reference TRBV28 and TRBJ2-7): DVKVTQSSRYLVKRTGEKVFLECVQDMDHENMFWYRQDPGLGLRLIYFSYDVKMKEKGDIPEGYSVSREKKERFSLILESASTNQTSMYLCASSTRDSPKVQYFGPGTRLTVT.

The chain uses TRBV25-1 and TRBJ2-1, with D possibly TRBD1 on 6 matching bases. This CDR3 is 13 amino acids long. The V and J ends lost 2 bases and 10 bases respectively, with 12 bases between them. From germline, CDR1 is MGHDK and CDR2 SYGVNS. DNA of the CDR3: TGTGCCAGCAGTGAAGCGGACAGAAAAGAGCAGTTCTTC. The encoded protein is CASSEADRKEQFF.

The genes are TRBV4-3 and TRBJ2-2; D may be TRBD2 (6 bases). V lost 2 bases to trimming and J lost 5 bases, with 9 bases between them. Germline CDR1 and CDR2: LGHNA and YSLEER. The CDR3 extends over 14 amino acids. The chain's CDR3 is CASSQFGRTGELFF. As DNA, the CDR3 is TGCGCCAGCAGCCAATTCGGGAGAACCGGGGAGCTGTTTTTT.